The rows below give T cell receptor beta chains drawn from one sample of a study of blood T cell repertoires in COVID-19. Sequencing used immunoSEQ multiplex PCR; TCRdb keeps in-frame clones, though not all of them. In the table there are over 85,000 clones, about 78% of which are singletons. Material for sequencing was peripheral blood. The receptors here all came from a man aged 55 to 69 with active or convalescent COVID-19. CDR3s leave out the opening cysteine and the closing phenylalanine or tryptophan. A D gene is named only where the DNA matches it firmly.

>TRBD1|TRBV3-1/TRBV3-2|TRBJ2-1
ASSLRGTGSNEQF
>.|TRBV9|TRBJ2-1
ASSVTGSGSEQF
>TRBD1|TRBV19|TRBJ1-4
ASCGTGGGEEKLF
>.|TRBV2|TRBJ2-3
ASRSRAGTDTQY
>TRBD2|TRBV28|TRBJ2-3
ASSVGSGLGGQY
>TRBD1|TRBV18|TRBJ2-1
ASSLDRANYNEQF
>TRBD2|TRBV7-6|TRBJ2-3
ASSPGTSLSTDTQY
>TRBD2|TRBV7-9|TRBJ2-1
ASSPGTSGNEQF
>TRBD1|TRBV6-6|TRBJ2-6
ASSPWDRGGRGAGANVLT
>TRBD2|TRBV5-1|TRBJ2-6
ASSTVGTSGRSSGANVLT
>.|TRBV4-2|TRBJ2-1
ASSQGRDGYNEQF
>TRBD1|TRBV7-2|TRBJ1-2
ASSKQTGGLPSYGYT
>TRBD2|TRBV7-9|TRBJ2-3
ASSNPGLAGGSTDTQY
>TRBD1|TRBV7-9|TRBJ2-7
ASSLLGQVGGEQY
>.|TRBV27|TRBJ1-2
ASSEQTGDGYT